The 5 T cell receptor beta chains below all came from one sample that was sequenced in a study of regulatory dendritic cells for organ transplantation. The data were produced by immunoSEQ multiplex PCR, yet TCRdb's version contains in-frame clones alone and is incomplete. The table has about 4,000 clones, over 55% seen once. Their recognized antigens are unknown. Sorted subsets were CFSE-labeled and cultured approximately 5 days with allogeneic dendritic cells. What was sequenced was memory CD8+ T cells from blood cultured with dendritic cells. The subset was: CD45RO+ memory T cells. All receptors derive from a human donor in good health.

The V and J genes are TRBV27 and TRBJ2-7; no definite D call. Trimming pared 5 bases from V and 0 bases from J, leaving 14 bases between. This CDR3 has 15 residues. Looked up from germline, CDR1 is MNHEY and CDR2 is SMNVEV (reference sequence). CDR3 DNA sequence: TGTGCCAGCAGTGCCTATATGGGCTCCTCCTACGAGCAGTACTTC. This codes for CASSAYMGSSYEQYF.

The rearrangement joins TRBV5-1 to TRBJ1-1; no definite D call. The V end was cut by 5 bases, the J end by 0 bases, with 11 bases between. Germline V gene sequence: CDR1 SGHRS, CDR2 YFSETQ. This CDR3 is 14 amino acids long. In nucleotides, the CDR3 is TGCGCCAGCAGGAGTTCCCAGATGAACACTGAAGCTTTCTTT. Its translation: CASRSSQMNTEAFF.

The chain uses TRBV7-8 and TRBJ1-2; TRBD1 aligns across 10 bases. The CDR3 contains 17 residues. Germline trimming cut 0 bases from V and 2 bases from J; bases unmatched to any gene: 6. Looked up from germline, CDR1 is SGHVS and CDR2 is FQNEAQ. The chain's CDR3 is CASSLAQTGGANYGYTF. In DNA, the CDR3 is TGTGCCAGCAGCTTAGCACAGACAGGGGGCGCGAACTATGGCTACACCTTC.

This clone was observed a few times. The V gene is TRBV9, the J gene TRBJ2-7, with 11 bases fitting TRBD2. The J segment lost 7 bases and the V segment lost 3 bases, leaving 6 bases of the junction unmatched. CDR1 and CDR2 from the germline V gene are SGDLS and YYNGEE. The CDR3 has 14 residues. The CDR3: CASSALAGGEEQYF. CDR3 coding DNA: TGTGCCAGCAGCGCCTTAGCGGGAGGGGAAGAGCAGTACTTC.

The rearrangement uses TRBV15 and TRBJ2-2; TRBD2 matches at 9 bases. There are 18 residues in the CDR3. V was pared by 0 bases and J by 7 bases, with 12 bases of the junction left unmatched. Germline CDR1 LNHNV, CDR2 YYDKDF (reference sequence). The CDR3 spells CATSRDHLAGVQGGELFF. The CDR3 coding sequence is TGTGCCACCAGCAGAGATCATTTAGCGGGAGTGCAGGGCGGGGAGCTGTTTTTT.